The sequence of this T cell receptor (beta chain) was determined in a study of T cell responses to AZD1222 COVID-19 vaccine. A few counts support this clone. Its cognate antigen is unknown. The table came from immunoSEQ multiplex PCR; TCRdb's copy has only in-frame clones and leaves some out. The repertoire has some 74,000 clones, about nine tenths of them found once; the top ten carry over 1.2%. Points from the study as a whole: Unmutated variant regions are reportedly the target of nearly half of TCRs that are spike-specific. Two AZD1222 administrations were followed by greater Spike-specific TCR breadth and depth. Possibly, clonal diversity was underestimated; donors were largely white British and included more females. There were vaccine-associated CD4 TCRs across spike, dominant at 160-218 and 743-854.

The V end was cut by 2 bases, the J end by 3 bases, with 8 bases between. The germline V gene has CDR1 MDHEN and CDR2 SYDVKM. This CDR3 has 14 amino acids. This chain connects TRBV28 to TRBJ2-1, with unresolved D. Sequences were derived from peripheral blood, sampled 28 days after the second AZD1222 dose. This TCR was sampled from an adult who received the AZD1222 COVID-19 vaccine. This CDR3 is CASSLLGNYNEQFF. As DNA, the CDR3 is TGTGCCAGCAGTTTACTGGGGAACTACAATGAGCAGTTCTTC.